The TCR beta chain under discussion was sequenced for a study of T cell responses to AZD1222 COVID-19 vaccine. The V end was cut by 0 bases, the J end by 5 bases, with 10 bases between. The CDR3 is 14 amino acids. Germline-derived CDR1 and CDR2 are MNHEY and SMNVEV (reference sequence). Findings and caveats of the study: Repertoire sampling was restricted to post-peak T cell response timepoints.

The assay was immunoSEQ multiplex PCR, and TCRdb's table has in-frame clones only and misses some. The sample has roughly 150,000 clones, roughly 90% seen once. To note about this clone: Its specificity is unknown.

This chain joins TRBV27 and TRBJ1-2, with D tentatively TRBD1 (6 bases). The source of this sequence is an adult who received the AZD1222 COVID-19 vaccine. The sample consisted of peripheral blood, taken 28 days after the second AZD1222 dose. The CDR3 is CASSLSPDRYGYTF. CDR3 nucleotide sequence: TGTGCCAGCAGTTTATCCCCGGACAGATATGGCTACACCTTC.